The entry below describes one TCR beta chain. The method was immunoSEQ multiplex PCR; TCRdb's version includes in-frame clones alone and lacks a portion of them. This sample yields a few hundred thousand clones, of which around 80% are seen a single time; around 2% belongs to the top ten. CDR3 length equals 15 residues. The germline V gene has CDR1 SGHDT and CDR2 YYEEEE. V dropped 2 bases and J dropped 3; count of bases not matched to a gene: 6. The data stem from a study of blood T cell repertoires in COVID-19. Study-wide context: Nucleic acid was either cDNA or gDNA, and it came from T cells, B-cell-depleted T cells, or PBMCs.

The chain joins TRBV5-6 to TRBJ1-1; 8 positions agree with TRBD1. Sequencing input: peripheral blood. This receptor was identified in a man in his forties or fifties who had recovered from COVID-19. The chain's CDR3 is CASSFHDRGDTEAFF. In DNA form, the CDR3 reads TGTGCCAGCAGCTTTCATGACAGGGGTGACACTGAAGCTTTCTTT.